Here is one T cell receptor beta chain with its context. The clone's antigen remains unknown. No base qualities exist here, and no much larger clone lies one base off it. The data are from a study of blood T cell repertoires in COVID-19 (dated by TCRdb to 2018 to 2021). Regarding the complete study: Samples from collaborators originated in the United States, Italy and Spain and spanned both the acute and convalescent phases of COVID-19. The prospective study material was composed of cDNA or gDNA derived from T cells, B-cell-depleted T cells, or PBMCs. The dataset comprised deeply sampled blood TCRbeta repertoires from subjects exposed to, actively infected with, or recovered from COVID-19. The repertoires were released in a freely available public database meant as a resource for research on the immune response to SARS-CoV-2. Samples came from the ongoing ImmuneRACE study (first 160 participants) plus 1,254 subjects from 6 global collaborators. Sample metadata almost always included a de-identified subject ID, COVID-19 status, age in years and sex. Where available, HLA class I and class II types were obtained from metadata supplied by the sample provider rather than from assay-based typing. Results the study describes overall, beyond this receptor: How much clinical and demographic metadata was included differed by source and by participant, and the metadata was provided uncurated.

TCRbeta CDR3 regions were amplified from genomic DNA by means of the immunoSEQ Assay, a bias-controlled multiplex PCR. The study's processing was this. The number of nucleated cells in each sample was estimated by amplification of reference gene primers within the assay. To quantify the absolute abundance of each unique TCRbeta CDR3 rearrangement, sequence reads were collapsed and filtered. Productive Simpson clonality was computed per sample as the square root of Simpson's diversity index over productive rearrangements. TCRdb provides this immuneACCESS table in a form limited to in-frame rearrangements. Some clones are lacking; in checked studies, under half of them reflect an unresolved V gene, and why the rest are absent is not known. V, J and clone size were drawn from that table, and D and trimming were deduced from the DNA. This sample lists under 170,000 clones; roughly nine tenths were detected once. 4% to 5% of the sample is held by the ten biggest clonotypes.

Each collaborating institution followed its own protocols to collect whole blood in K2EDTA tubes. For TCRbeta analysis, collaborators shipped samples as frozen whole blood, isolated PBMCs, or DNA extracted from either of those sample types. Including cysteine and phenylalanine, the CDR3 has 13 amino acids. Left in the record is the CDR3 DNA by itself, 39 bases read in frame from the first base. For CDR1 and CDR2, the germline V gene lists SGHAT and FQNNGV. V is cut back by 3 bases and J by 6 bases, with 0 bases in the junction unmatched. The TCR sequence derives from a woman aged 55 to 70 with active or convalescent COVID-19. The chain was built from TRBV11-2 and TRBJ1-4, and TRBD1 aligns with 8 junction nucleotides. Sequencing was done on a sample of peripheral blood. The CDR3 here reads CASSLTGDEKLFF. The nucleotide sequence is TGTGCCAGCAGCTTGACAGGGGATGAAAAACTGTTTTTT. Reference TRBV11-2 and TRBJ1-4 genes cover what lies past the CDR3, so the full variable domain is EAGVAQSPRYKIIEKRQSVAFWCNPISGHATLYWYQQILGQGPKLLIQFQNNGVVDDSQLPKDRFSAERLKGVDSTLKIQPAKLEDSAVYLCASSLTGDEKLFFGSGTQLSVL.